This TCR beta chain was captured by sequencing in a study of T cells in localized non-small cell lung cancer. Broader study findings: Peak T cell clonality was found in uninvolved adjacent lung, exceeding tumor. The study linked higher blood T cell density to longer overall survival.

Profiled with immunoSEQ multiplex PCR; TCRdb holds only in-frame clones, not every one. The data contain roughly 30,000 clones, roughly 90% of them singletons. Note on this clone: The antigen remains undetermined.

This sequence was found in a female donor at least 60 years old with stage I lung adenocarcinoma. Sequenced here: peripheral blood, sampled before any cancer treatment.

In DNA, the CDR3 is TGTGCCAGGGGGGACGGAACTAATGAAAAACTGTTTTTT. It yields the protein CARGDGTNEKLFF. This sequence joins TRBV30 and TRBJ1-4; possible D gene TRBD1, 6 bases. Trimming left V 8 bases short and J 1 base short, with 11 bases between. Germline CDR1 reads GTSNPN; CDR2 reads SVGIG (reference sequence). This CDR3 is built from 13 residues.